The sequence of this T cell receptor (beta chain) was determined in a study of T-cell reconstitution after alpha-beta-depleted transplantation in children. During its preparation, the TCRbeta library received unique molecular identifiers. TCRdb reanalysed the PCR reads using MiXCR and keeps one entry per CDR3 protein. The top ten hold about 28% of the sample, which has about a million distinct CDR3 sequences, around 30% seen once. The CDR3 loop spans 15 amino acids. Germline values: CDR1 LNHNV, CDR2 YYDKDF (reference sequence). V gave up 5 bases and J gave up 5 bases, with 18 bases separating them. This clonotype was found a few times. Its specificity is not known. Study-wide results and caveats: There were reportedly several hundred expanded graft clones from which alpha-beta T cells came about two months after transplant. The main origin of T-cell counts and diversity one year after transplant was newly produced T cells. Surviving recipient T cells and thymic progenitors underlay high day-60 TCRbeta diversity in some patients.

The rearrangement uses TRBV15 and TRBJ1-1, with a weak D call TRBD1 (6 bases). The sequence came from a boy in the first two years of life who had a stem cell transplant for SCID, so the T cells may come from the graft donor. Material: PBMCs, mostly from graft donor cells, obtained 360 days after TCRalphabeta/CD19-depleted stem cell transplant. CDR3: CATSFRTVSGTEAFF. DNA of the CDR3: TGTGCCACCAGCTTCCGGACAGTATCGGGGACTGAAGCTTTCTTT. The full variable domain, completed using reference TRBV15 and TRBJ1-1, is DAMVIQNPRYQVTQFGKPVTLSCSQTLNHNVMYWYQQKSSQAPKLLFHYYDKDFNNEADTPDNFQSRRPNTSFCFLDIRSPGLGDTAMYLCATSFRTVSGTEAFFGQGTRLTVV.